This is a list of T cell receptor beta chains from one sample in a study of cytomegalovirus exposure and HLA in healthy donors. Method: immunoSEQ multiplex PCR; TCRdb's copy keeps in-frame clones and lacks some. The table lists 150,000 or so clones, about 74% of them singletons. Material: PBMCs. The receptors derive from a man younger than 30 in good health and CMV-seropositive. Each CDR3 is given with its conserved first and last residue. The size of a clone is reported for some rows only, either as once, few or many, or as a class for expanded clones.

CDR3 protein: CASSLMRRGRSDTQYF
J gene: TRBJ2-3
clone size: NA
V gene: TRBV7-3

CDR3 protein: CASSLDVAGKSSYNEQFF
J gene: TRBJ2-1
clone size: once
V gene: TRBV11-2

CDR3 protein: CASSTFGRGEAFF
J gene: TRBJ1-1
clone size: NA
V gene: TRBV19

CDR3 protein: CAWSVPPARGNEKLFF
J gene: TRBJ1-4
clone size: NA
V gene: TRBV30

CDR3 protein: CASSALPRGTGELFF
J gene: TRBJ2-2
clone size: NA
V gene: TRBV9

CDR3 protein: CASSYTDRVSQPQHF
J gene: TRBJ1-5
clone size: NA
V gene: TRBV6-5

CDR3 protein: CASSQRLAGDGYEQYF
J gene: TRBJ2-7
clone size: NA
V gene: TRBV4-2

CDR3 protein: CASSVRGGPYEQYF
J gene: TRBJ2-7
clone size: NA
V gene: TRBV28

CDR3 protein: CASSLEGLAGGPREQFF
J gene: TRBJ2-1
clone size: once
V gene: TRBV11-3

CDR3 protein: CASSQDLGGPQHF
J gene: TRBJ1-5
clone size: NA
V gene: TRBV14

CDR3 protein: CATSLVTNTGELFF
J gene: TRBJ2-2
clone size: NA
V gene: TRBV15

CDR3 protein: CASSTDRGYQETQYF
J gene: TRBJ2-5
clone size: NA
V gene: TRBV19

CDR3 protein: CSGMYAGTGHQETQYF
J gene: TRBJ2-5
clone size: NA
V gene: TRBV29-1

CDR3 protein: CATSRGRQGAWEQYF
J gene: TRBJ2-7
clone size: NA
V gene: TRBV15

CDR3 protein: CASSQEWTSTDTQYF
J gene: TRBJ2-3
clone size: once
V gene: TRBV4-1

CDR3 protein: CATSSGLATYNEQFF
J gene: TRBJ2-1
clone size: NA
V gene: TRBV15

CDR3 protein: CASSPRTWLEETQYF
J gene: TRBJ2-5
clone size: NA
V gene: TRBV5-1

CDR3 protein: CASSREDRGDYGYTF
J gene: TRBJ1-2
clone size: NA
V gene: TRBV5-4

CDR3 protein: CASSDPGQGVGQYF
J gene: TRBJ2-7
clone size: NA
V gene: TRBV7-9

CDR3 protein: CASSLQGTEQYF
J gene: TRBJ2-7
clone size: NA
V gene: TRBV18

CDR3 protein: CATTGLAGGQGEQFF
J gene: TRBJ2-1
clone size: NA
V gene: TRBV7-8

CDR3 protein: CASSITGRPEAFF
J gene: TRBJ1-1
clone size: NA
V gene: TRBV19

CDR3 protein: CASSLADRGLLYEQYF
J gene: TRBJ2-7
clone size: NA
V gene: TRBV23-1

CDR3 protein: CASRSGGAGNEKLFF
J gene: TRBJ1-4
clone size: NA
V gene: TRBV5-1

CDR3 protein: CASSLDRVVETQYF
J gene: TRBJ2-5
clone size: NA
V gene: TRBV28

CDR3 protein: CASSLGLAGGTSSYNEQFF
J gene: TRBJ2-1
clone size: once
V gene: TRBV7-8

CDR3 protein: CASSYSGQDNSPLHF
J gene: TRBJ1-6
clone size: NA
V gene: TRBV6-5

CDR3 protein: CASSLREGTQYF
J gene: TRBJ2-5
clone size: NA
V gene: TRBV7-2

CDR3 protein: CATSRNRGPAYEQYF
J gene: TRBJ2-7
clone size: NA
V gene: TRBV15

CDR3 protein: CASSLVGRAGSEQYF
J gene: TRBJ2-7
clone size: NA
V gene: TRBV11-2

CDR3 protein: CAGSSGLESTDTQYF
J gene: TRBJ2-3
clone size: few
V gene: TRBV5-1

CDR3 protein: CAVDRANTGELFF
J gene: TRBJ2-2
clone size: NA
V gene: TRBV30

CDR3 protein: CASSFQSGGYEQYF
J gene: TRBJ2-7
clone size: NA
V gene: TRBV7-2

CDR3 protein: CASSFNRHEAFF
J gene: TRBJ1-1
clone size: NA
V gene: TRBV28

CDR3 protein: CSVATLRAEKLFF
J gene: TRBJ1-4
clone size: few
V gene: TRBV29-1

CDR3 protein: CASSLGHQPQHF
J gene: TRBJ1-5
clone size: NA
V gene: TRBV21-1

CDR3 protein: CASRDRGTGELFF
J gene: TRBJ2-2
clone size: NA
V gene: TRBV4-2

CDR3 protein: CASSPPPSPGTEAFF
J gene: TRBJ1-1
clone size: NA
V gene: TRBV18

CDR3 protein: CASSTPGTAAKNIQYF
J gene: TRBJ2-4
clone size: NA
V gene: TRBV7-2

CDR3 protein: CATGPLSATNEKLFF
J gene: TRBJ1-4
clone size: NA
V gene: TRBV15

CDR3 protein: CASSIGWTGKYNEQFF
J gene: TRBJ2-1
clone size: NA
V gene: TRBV19

CDR3 protein: CASSDGTGGYEQYF
J gene: TRBJ2-7
clone size: few
V gene: TRBV19

CDR3 protein: CASSVGGLQGNTF
J gene: TRBJ1-2
clone size: NA
V gene: TRBV9

CDR3 protein: CATSRSPTFEETQYF
J gene: TRBJ2-5
clone size: NA
V gene: TRBV15

CDR3 protein: CASSPRQGARGNTIYF
J gene: TRBJ1-3
clone size: NA
V gene: TRBV6-6

CDR3 protein: CASSTGRFTGELFF
J gene: TRBJ2-2
clone size: NA
V gene: TRBV19

CDR3 protein: CASSYSRGGEEYF
J gene: TRBJ2-7
clone size: NA
V gene: TRBV6-5

CDR3 protein: CASSLGQGGYEQYF
J gene: TRBJ2-7
clone size: NA
V gene: TRBV5-1

CDR3 protein: CASKEAGRNIQYF
J gene: TRBJ2-4
clone size: NA
V gene: TRBV6-5

CDR3 protein: CASSPDRALNTEAFF
J gene: TRBJ1-1
clone size: NA
V gene: TRBV7-2

CDR3 protein: CASSQDRDIARPQHF
J gene: TRBJ1-5
clone size: NA
V gene: TRBV4-3

CDR3 protein: CASSFSGTDTQYF
J gene: TRBJ2-3
clone size: NA
V gene: TRBV5-4

CDR3 protein: CASSSSSYEQYF
J gene: TRBJ2-7
clone size: NA
V gene: TRBV5-5

CDR3 protein: CASSLKLRREVYEQYF
J gene: TRBJ2-7
clone size: NA
V gene: TRBV7-8

CDR3 protein: CASSPRVFGSFGGVEQFF
J gene: TRBJ2-1
clone size: NA
V gene: TRBV7-9